Listed below are T cell receptor beta chains from one sample, sequenced in a study of glioma-infiltrating T cells. A single record per CDR3 protein comes from TCRdb applying MiXCR to the multiplex PCR reads. Counted here are about 180,000 distinct CDR3 sequences, roughly two fifths occurring once; the ten biggest clones make up 4% to 6.5%. Sequenced input: glioma tissue, nonneoplastic brain tissue, or PBMCs (not recorded which). The receptors were sampled from a human donor with low-grade glioma or glioblastoma, undergoing nonglioma brain surgery, or in good health (not recorded which). Each CDR3 is given with its conserved first and last residue. The D gene is left open where the match is weak. Clone size is stated in some rows and not others, as once, few, many or a class when expanded.

TRBV28	-	TRBJ2-6	few	CASSLQSSGANVLTF	TGTGCCAGCAGTTTACAGAGCTCTGGGGCCAACGTCCTGACTTTC
TRBV7-8	TRBD2	TRBJ2-7	-	CASSLGLASYEQYF	TGTGCCAGCAGCCTCGGACTAGCGTCCTACGAGCAGTACTTC
TRBV7-2	-	TRBJ1-1	many	CASSGNRAVTEAFF	TGTGCCAGCAGCGGAAACAGGGCCGTCACTGAAGCTTTCTTT
TRBV29-1	-	TRBJ2-1	-	CSVEASRRAGNEQFF	TGCAGCGTTGAAGCCAGCAGACGGGCCGGCAATGAGCAGTTCTTC
TRBV6-1	TRBD1	TRBJ1-2	many	CASSVGQGHYGYTF	TGTGCCAGCAGTGTGGGACAGGGCCACTATGGCTACACCTTC
TRBV27	-	TRBJ2-7	once	CASSTPGRMTYEQYF	TGTGCCAGCAGTACCCCTGGACGGATGACCTACGAGCAGTACTTC
TRBV20-1	-	TRBJ2-5	-	CSADHGSGETKYF	TGCAGTGCTGACCACGGGAGTGGGGAGACCAAGTACTTC
TRBV3-1	-	TRBJ1-3	once	CASSEVESGNTIYF	TGTGCCAGCAGCGAAGTTGAGTCTGGAAACACCATATATTTT
TRBV29-1	-	TRBJ1-1	-	CSFIDSWYTEAFF	TGCAGCTTCATCGACAGTTGGTACACTGAAGCTTTCTTT
TRBV6-2/TRBV6-3	-	TRBJ1-1	many	CASSYIFPGSPEAFF	TGTGCCAGCAGTTACATTTTCCCGGGTAGCCCTGAAGCTTTCTTT
TRBV2	TRBD1	TRBJ1-1	many	CASSVQGALSEAFF	TGTGCCAGCAGTGTGCAGGGGGCATTGTCTGAAGCTTTCTTT
TRBV19	-	TRBJ1-2	few	CASNEQGNYGYTF	TGTGCCAGTAATGAACAGGGAAACTATGGCTACACCTTC
TRBV28	-	TRBJ2-7	many	CASRAWTDDYEQYF	TGTGCCAGCAGGGCCTGGACGGATGACTACGAGCAGTACTTC
TRBV29-1	-	TRBJ2-1	-	CSVEEPRGNEQFF	TGCAGCGTTGAAGAACCCCGAGGCAATGAGCAGTTCTTC
TRBV20-1	TRBD1	TRBJ1-4	-	CSASPPYKTGEGEKLFF	TGCAGTGCTAGCCCACCCTATAAGACAGGGGAAGGAGAAAAACTGTTTTTT
TRBV10-3	TRBD1	TRBJ1-4	-	CAISESLIGQGAQKLFF	TGTGCCATCAGTGAGTCGTTAATAGGACAGGGGGCTCAAAAACTGTTTTTT
TRBV27	TRBD1	TRBJ1-5	many	CASSLTGGVNQPQHF	TGTGCCAGCAGTTTGACAGGGGGCGTAAATCAGCCCCAGCATTTT
TRBV10-3	-	TRBJ1-2	-	CAISALRTEGYTF	TGTGCCATCAGTGCCCTCCGGACAGAAGGCTACACCTTC
TRBV4-1	TRBD2	TRBJ2-3	-	CASRQGLGGSDTQYF	TGCGCCAGCAGGCAAGGACTAGGAGGGTCCGATACGCAGTATTTT
TRBV6-1	-	TRBJ1-1	few	CASSRLMNTEAFF	TGTGCCAGCAGCCGACTCATGAACACTGAAGCTTTCTTT
TRBV3-1	-	TRBJ1-5	-	CASSFYICSARDPRYSNQPQHF	-
TRBV20-1	-	TRBJ1-1	-	CSAIQDWNTEAFF	TGCAGCGCTATTCAGGACTGGAACACTGAAGCTTTCTTT
TRBV18	TRBD1	TRBJ1-6	few	CASSPRQGFNSPLHF	TGTGCCAGCTCACCTCGACAGGGTTTTAATTCACCCCTCCACTTT
TRBV4-1	-	TRBJ2-3	many	CASSKVLGTDTQYF	TGCGCCAGCAGTAAGGTACTCGGCACAGATACGCAGTATTTT
TRBV6-1	TRBD1	TRBJ1-5	many	CASSNDRAWSQPQHF	TGTGCCAGCAGCAACGACAGGGCTTGGAGTCAGCCCCAGCATTTT
TRBV28	-	TRBJ2-5	many	CASSSKRQTQETQYF	TGTGCCAGCAGTTCAAAACGACAGACACAAGAGACCCAGTACTTC
TRBV5-4	TRBD2	TRBJ2-1	few	CASSSQRGGGREQFF	TGTGCCAGCAGCTCCCAGCGGGGGGGAGGAAGGGAGCAGTTCTTC
TRBV20-1	TRBD1	TRBJ2-3	-	CSVRDRSTDTQYF	TGCAGTGTTAGGGACAGGAGCACAGATACGCAGTACTTT